Below, 9 T cell receptor beta chains from the same sample are listed, as sequenced in a study of molecular identifiers for immune sequencing clone quantification. TCRdb itself ran the PCR reads through MiXCR, one entry per CDR3 protein. The sample comprises more than 250,000 distinct CDR3 sequences, roughly 23% of which are singletons, and roughly 0.86% rests with the top ten. The material sequenced was naive CD8+ T cells from blood, with Jurkat cell RNA spiked in. As to subset: FACS-sorted CD8+CD4-CCR7+CD45RA+ naive T cells. Receptor source: a human donor in good health. Some libraries in this study had Jurkat cell RNA spiked in.

The chain couples TRBV30 to TRBJ1-4; perhaps TRBD1 as D (5 bases). Trimming stripped 4 bases from V and 6 bases from J, with 18 bases between. The germline V gene encodes CDR1 GTSNPN and CDR2 SVGIG (reference sequence). CDR3 length: 15 amino acids. CDR3 DNA sequence: TGTGCCTGGAACCCAGGGATGGTTTTGGATGAAAAACTGTTTTTT. Its protein is CAWNPGMVLDEKLFF.

This clonotype has only a few counts. The CDR3 does not end in the conserved phenylalanine or tryptophan, so this is likely a read error. CDR3 in amino acids: CASRPSETDTQYS. DNA of the CDR3: TGTGCCAGCAGGCCATCAGAGACAGATACGCAGTATTCT. The chain carries TRBV12-3 or TRBV12-4 and TRBJ2-3; no clear D. The CDR3 is 13 residues long. Trimming took 6 bases from V and 3 from J, leaving 10 bases between them.

This clonotype was counted at least ten times. This sequence joins TRBV27 and TRBJ1-1, with TRBD1 as a possible D gene (6 bases). V gave up 7 bases and J gave up 5 bases, with 20 bases separating them. This CDR3 contains 15 residues. The V gene's germline CDR1 is MNHEY and CDR2 SMNVEV (reference sequence). DNA for the CDR3: TGTGCCAGCAACCCAAGGGGGGGATTGGGGACTGAAGCTTTCTTT. It codes for CASNPRGGLGTEAFF.

In its sample, this clonotype was seen a few times. This chain links TRBV21-1 with TRBJ2-5; TRBD1, the D gene given by the table, was not confirmed from the DNA. TRBV21-1 is termed a pseudogene. The CDR3 spans 18 residues. CDR3 DNA: TGTGCCAGCAGCACCCCCGCCGGGGACAGAGTTCAAGATTGGACCCAGTACTTC. Protein product: CASSTPAGDRVQDWTQYF.

In DNA, the CDR3 is TGCGCCAGCAGGGGGGTAGGAGATACGCAGTATTTT. Amino acids: CASRGVGDTQYF. The chain employs TRBV5-1 and TRBJ2-3; either TRBD1 or TRBD2 may supply D (5 bases each). This CDR3 is 12 amino acids long. Germline values: CDR1 SGHRS, CDR2 YFSETQ. The ends were cut back, 5 bases at V and 5 bases at J, with 9 bases in the middle.

This chain joins TRBV6-2 or TRBV6-3 and TRBJ2-5, with D possibly being TRBD1 or TRBD2 (6 bases each). V was shortened by 8 bases and J by 2 bases, with 15 bases between the two germline ends. This CDR3 spans 14 amino acids. In germline, CDR1 is MNHEY, CDR2 SVGEGT. The CDR3 coding sequence is TGTGCCAGCGGTAGGGGGGCCCATCAAGAGACCCAGTACTTC. It specifies CASGRGAHQETQYF.

Concerning this clonotype itself: One base away lies a much larger clone, so this may be a sequencing read error. The chain combines TRBV4-1 with TRBJ1-1, with 8 bases aligning to TRBD1. The CDR3 length is 15 residues. CDR1 and CDR2 from the germline V gene are MGHRA and YSYEKL. CDR3 sequence reads: CASRDRTGTITEALF. In nucleotides, the CDR3 is TGCGCCAGCAGGGACAGGACAGGGACGATTACTGAAGCTCTCTTT.

V gene TRBV6-2 or TRBV6-3 combines with J gene TRBJ2-3, with D perhaps TRBD2 (5 bases). CDR1 and CDR2 (germline): MNHEY, SVGEGT. The V end was cut by 7 bases, the J end by 3 bases, with 14 bases between. The CDR3 loop spans 14 amino acids. The CDR3 is CASKRGLLTDTQYF. CDR3 sequence (DNA): TGTGCCAGCAAAAGAGGACTGCTGACAGATACGCAGTATTTT.

The chain employs TRBV3-1 and TRBJ2-1; 8 bases match TRBD1. The germline gives CDR1 LGHDT, CDR2 YNNKEL (reference sequence). V gave up 0 bases and J gave up 8 bases; unmatched junction bases: 12. This CDR3 region has 17 residues. The CDR3 nucleotides read TGTGCCAGCAGCCAAGATTTTGGGGACAGGAGGTGGGATGAGCAGTTCTTC. Encoded protein: CASSQDFGDRRWDEQFF.